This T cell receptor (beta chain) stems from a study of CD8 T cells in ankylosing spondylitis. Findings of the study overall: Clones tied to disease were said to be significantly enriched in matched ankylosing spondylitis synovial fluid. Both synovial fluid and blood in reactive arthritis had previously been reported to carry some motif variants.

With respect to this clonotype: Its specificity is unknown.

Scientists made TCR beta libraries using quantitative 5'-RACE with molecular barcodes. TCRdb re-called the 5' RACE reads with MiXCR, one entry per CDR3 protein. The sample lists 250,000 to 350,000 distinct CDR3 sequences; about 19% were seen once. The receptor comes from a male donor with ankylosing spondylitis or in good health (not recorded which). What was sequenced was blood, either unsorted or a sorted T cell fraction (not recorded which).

The CDR3 DNA reads TGTGCCAGCAGCCTCAAACCCCTTAGTCAGGAGTTCTTC. Its protein product is CASSLKPLSQEFF. The chain couples TRBV7-3 to TRBJ2-1, with D uncertain. Trimming pared 5 bases from V and 14 bases from J, leaving 19 bases between. CDR1 is SGHTA, CDR2 FQGTGA, per germline. The CDR3 extends over 13 amino acids.